This TCR beta chain was obtained from a study of blood T cell repertoires in COVID-19. The germline V gene has CDR1 SGHRS and CDR2 YFSETQ. CDR3 size: 14 residues. V shed 4 bases and J 3 bases; nucleotides not matched to a gene: 5. Produced via immunoSEQ multiplex PCR; TCRdb's table is partial and in-frame only. Of tens of thousands of clones listed, around nine tenths are singletons. The clonotype originates from a man between 60 and 75 years old with acute or convalescent COVID-19. The sample consisted of peripheral blood. The rearrangement links TRBV5-1 to TRBJ1-2; 8 bases are shared with TRBD1. The CDR3 sequence: CASSSAGGDYGYTF. As DNA, the CDR3 is TGCGCCAGCAGCAGCGCAGGGGGCGACTATGGCTACACCTTC.